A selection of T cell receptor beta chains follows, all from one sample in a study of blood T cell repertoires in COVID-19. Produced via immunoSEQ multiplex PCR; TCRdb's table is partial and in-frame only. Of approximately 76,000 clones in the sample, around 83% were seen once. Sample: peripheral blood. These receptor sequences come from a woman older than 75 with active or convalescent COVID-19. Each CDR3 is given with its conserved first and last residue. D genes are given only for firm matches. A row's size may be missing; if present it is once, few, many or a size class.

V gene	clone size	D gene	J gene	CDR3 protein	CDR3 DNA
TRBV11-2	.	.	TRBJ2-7	CASSSEFYEQYF	TGTGCCAGCAGCTCCGAGTTCTACGAGCAGTACTTC
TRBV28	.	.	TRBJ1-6	CASSITGNSDSPLHF	TGTGCCAGCAGTATCACAGGGAATTCAGATTCACCCCTCCACTTT
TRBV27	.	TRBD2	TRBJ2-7	CASIPGTRSEQYF	TGTGCCAGCATCCCCGGGACTAGAAGCGAGCAGTACTTC
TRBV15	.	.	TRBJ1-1	CATSTKSSGIRNTEAFF	TGTGCCACCAGCACCAAGTCTTCGGGAATCCGGAACACTGAAGCTTTCTTT
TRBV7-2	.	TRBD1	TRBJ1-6	CASSAGGQAYNSPLHF	TGTGCCAGCAGCGCAGGTGGACAGGCCTATAATTCACCCCTCCACTTT
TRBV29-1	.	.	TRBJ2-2	CSVDSQRTGELFF	TGCAGCGTTGATTCTCAGAGGACCGGGGAGCTGTTTTTT
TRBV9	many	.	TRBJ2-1	CASSSRDWAYNEQFF	TGTGCCAGCAGCTCCCGGGACTGGGCCTACAATGAGCAGTTCTTC
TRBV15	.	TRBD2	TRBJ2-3	CATKQTSGGRKYTDTQYF	TGTGCCACCAAACAAACTAGCGGGGGGCGAAAATACACAGATACGCAGTATTTT
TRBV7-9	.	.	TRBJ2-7	CASSLGYRGAVSSYEQYF	TGTGCCAGCAGCTTAGGATATCGGGGGGCCGTATCCTCCTACGAGCAGTACTTC
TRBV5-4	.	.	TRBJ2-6	CASSLQGWGANVLTF	TGTGCCAGCAGCTTGCAGGGGTGGGGGGCCAACGTCCTGACTTTC
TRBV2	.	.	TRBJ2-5	CASSERMAGAGETQYF	TGTGCCAGCAGTGAACGTATGGCGGGGGCCGGGGAGACCCAGTACTTC
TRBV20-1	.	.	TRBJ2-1	CSATLSEQFF	TGCAGTGCTACCCTCAGTGAGCAGTTCTTC
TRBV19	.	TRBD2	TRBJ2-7	CASSIVVAGDYEQYF	TGTGCCAGTAGTATCGTCGTAGCGGGGGATTACGAGCAGTACTTC
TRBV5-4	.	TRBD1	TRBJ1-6	CASSRKDRGSYNSPLHF	TGTGCCAGCAGCCGGAAGGACAGGGGATCCTATAATTCACCCCTCCACTTT
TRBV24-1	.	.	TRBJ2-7	CATSDLTRVPYEQYF	TGTGCCACCAGTGATTTGACTCGGGTCCCCTACGAGCAGTACTTC
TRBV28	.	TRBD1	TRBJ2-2	CASSPTDRATGELFF	TGTGCCAGCAGTCCCACGGACAGGGCCACCGGGGAGCTGTTTTTT